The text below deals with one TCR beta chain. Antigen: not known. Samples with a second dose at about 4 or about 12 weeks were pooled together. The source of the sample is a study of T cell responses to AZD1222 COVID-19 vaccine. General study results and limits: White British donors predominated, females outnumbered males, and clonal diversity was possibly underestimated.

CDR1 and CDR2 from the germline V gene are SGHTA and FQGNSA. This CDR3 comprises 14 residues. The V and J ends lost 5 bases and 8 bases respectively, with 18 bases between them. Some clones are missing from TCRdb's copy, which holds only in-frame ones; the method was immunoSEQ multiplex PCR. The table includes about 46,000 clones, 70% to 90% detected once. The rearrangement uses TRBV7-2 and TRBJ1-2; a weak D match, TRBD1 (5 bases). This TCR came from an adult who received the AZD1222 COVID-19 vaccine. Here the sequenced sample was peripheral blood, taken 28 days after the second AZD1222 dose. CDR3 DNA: TGTGCCAGCAGCGAATACAGGCCTCGGGGGGGCTACACCTTC. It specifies CASSEYRPRGGYTF.